Each of the 19 T cell receptor beta chains below was sequenced from the same sample in a study of blood T cell repertoires in COVID-19. The assay was immunoSEQ multiplex PCR, and TCRdb's table has in-frame clones only and misses some. The repertoire has 100,000 to 150,000 clones, about 86% of them found once; the top ten carry approximately 5.8%. Sequenced input: peripheral blood. These receptors were taken from a man at least 80 years old with active or convalescent COVID-19.

This chain links TRBV6-5 with TRBJ2-7; a weak D match, TRBD2 (6 bases). The CDR3 runs to 15 residues. Trimming removed 0 bases from V and 2 bases from J, with 11 bases in between. Germline CDR1 MNHEY, CDR2 SVGAGI. The DNA of the CDR3 is TGTGCCAGCAGTTACTCCTGGAGGGGAGCCTACGAGCAGTACTTC. Translation gives CASSYSWRGAYEQYF.

V is TRBV2 and J is TRBJ2-3; a possible D gene is TRBD1 (8 bases). The CDR3 loop spans 15 amino acids. The germline V gene encodes CDR1 SNHLY and CDR2 FYNNEI. V was shortened by 2 bases and J by 4 bases, with 13 bases between the two germline ends. The CDR3 region is CASSENTGGADTQYF. CDR3 DNA sequence: TGTGCCAGCAGTGAAAATACAGGGGGGGCAGATACGCAGTATTTT.

The rearrangement uses TRBV10-3 and TRBJ1-4; perhaps TRBD1 as D (5 bases). V lost 6 bases, J lost 0 bases, and 5 bases lay in between. This CDR3 is built from 13 residues. Germline values: CDR1 ENHRY, CDR2 SYGVKD. CDR3 sequence reads: CAISRATNEKLFF. Here the CDR3 DNA reads TGTGCCATCAGCAGGGCAACTAATGAAAAACTGTTTTTT.

The V and J genes are TRBV5-4 and TRBJ2-3; D might be TRBD2 (5 bases). From germline, CDR1 is SGHNT and CDR2 YYREEE (reference sequence). The CDR3 loop spans 15 amino acids. Between the trimmed V and J ends, which lost 6 bases and 0 bases, there was a span of 14 bases. The CDR3 region is CASTMDFTSTDTQYF. Written as DNA, the CDR3 is TGTGCCAGCACCATGGACTTTACTAGCACAGATACGCAGTATTTT.

A note on this clone: Other nucleotide sequences from this sample produce the same CDR3. The chain links TRBV3-1 (or the pseudogene TRBV3-2) to TRBJ1-5, with D unresolved. V lost 2 bases to trimming and J lost 2 bases, with 7 bases between them. The CDR3 length is 14 residues. The germline V gene encodes CDR1 LGHDT and CDR2 YNNKEL (reference sequence). The CDR3 DNA follows: TGTGCCAGCAGCCAAACCCAGGGCAATCAGCCCCAGCATTTT. This gives the protein CASSQTQGNQPQHF.

This chain joins TRBV2 and TRBJ1-6; D might be TRBD1 (6 bases). V was pared by 5 bases and J by 11 bases, with 7 bases between. The CDR3 spans 11 residues. The V gene's germline CDR1 is SNHLY and CDR2 FYNNEI. CDR3 bases: TGTGCCAGCAGTAGGGGGACACCCCTCCACTTT. This encodes CASSRGTPLHF. Variable domain in full (rest from reference TRBV2 and TRBJ1-6): EPEVTQTPSHQVTQMGQEVILRCVPISNHLYFYWYRQILGQKVEFLVSFYNNEISEKSEIFDDQFSVERPDGSNFTLKIRSTKLEDSAMYFCASSRGTPLHFGNGTRLTVT.

V and J are TRBV11-2 and TRBJ1-3, with unresolved D. CDR1 is SGHAT and CDR2 is FQNNGV in the germline V gene. Deletions cut 10 bases from V and 0 bases from J, with 13 bases between. The CDR3 totals 14 residues. The CDR3 loop is CATKQDHSGNTIYF. The DNA for the CDR3 is TGTGCCACGAAGCAGGATCACTCTGGAAACACCATATATTTT.

The table lists this clone with a few counts. This sequence joins TRBV19 and TRBJ1-1; D gene ambiguous. Germline CDR1 LNHDA, CDR2 SQIVND (reference sequence). Deletions cut 0 bases from V and 7 bases from J, with 9 bases between. The CDR3 runs 13 residues. CDR3 nucleotides: TGTGCCAGTAGTATAGATCGCGTCGGTGAAGCTTTCTTT. It encodes CASSIDRVGEAFF.

This clone has only one observation. The chain has TRBV7-8 and TRBJ2-5; possibly TRBD2 for D (5 bases). CDR3 size: 16 residues. Germline-derived CDR1 and CDR2 are SGHVS and FQNEAQ. Trimming took off 1 base at V and 1 base at J, with 13 bases between the two ends. The CDR3: CASSLGAVAGQETQYF. The DNA of the CDR3 is TGTGCCAGCAGCTTAGGAGCGGTGGCAGGCCAAGAGACCCAGTACTTC.

The J gene is TRBJ1-4, the V gene TRBV28; TRBD1 is a possible D gene (6 bases). The V and J ends lost 7 bases and 1 base respectively, with 16 bases between them. Per the germline V gene, CDR1 is MDHEN and CDR2 is SYDVKM. CDR3 length: 16 amino acids. In nucleotides, the CDR3 is TGTGCCAGCAAAAAAGGGGGTTATGGAACTAATGAAAAACTGTTTTTT. It specifies CASKKGGYGTNEKLFF.

The gene calls are TRBV27 and TRBJ2-7, with 9 bases aligning to TRBD1. J gave up 4 bases and V 4 bases, and 2 bases lay outside the gene matches. This CDR3 is 13 amino acids long. Germline assignment: CDR1 MNHEY and CDR2 SMNVEV (reference sequence). The CDR3 spells CASSYDRGYEQYF. CDR3 DNA sequence: TGTGCCAGCAGTTACGACAGGGGGTACGAGCAGTACTTC.

CDR3 sequence (DNA): TGTGCCAGTAAAAGCCAGGGCGGAACTAATGAAAAACTGTTTTTT. This codes for CASKSQGGTNEKLFF. This sequence joins TRBV19 and TRBJ1-4; tentative D call: TRBD1 (5 bases). The germline gives CDR1 LNHDA, CDR2 SQIVND (reference sequence). Trimming cost V 7 bases and J 1 base, with 13 bases left between them. CDR3 length: 15 amino acids.

The chain links TRBV5-8 to TRBJ2-5; 11 bases map to TRBD1. CDR1 is SGHTS and CDR2 is YDEGEE in the germline V gene. The CDR3 spans 16 residues. Germline trimming cut 6 bases from V and 4 bases from J; bases unmatched to any gene: 11. The CDR3 nucleotides read TGTGCCAGCACCCGGACAGGGGGCGGCCCAAGAGAGACCCAGTACTTC. It translates to CASTRTGGGPRETQYF.

This clone was picked up a small number of times. V usage is TRBV10-3 and J usage is TRBJ1-1, with D maybe TRBD1 (6 bases). The germline gives CDR1 ENHRY, CDR2 SYGVKD. Deletions cut 4 bases from V and 5 bases from J, with 11 bases between. The CDR3 consists of 13 residues. CDR3 protein: CAISGGGGTEAFF. CDR3 sequence (DNA): TGTGCCATCAGTGGAGGGGGTGGAACTGAAGCTTTCTTT.

This clone was observed a handful of times. The chain combines TRBV21-1 with TRBJ1-6; the table assigns TRBD1, which was not confirmed against the DNA. TRBV21-1 is deemed a pseudogene. This CDR3 spans 16 amino acids. CDR3: CASKSKKERGNSPLHF. As DNA, the CDR3 is TGTGCCAGCAAAAGCAAAAAGGAAAGGGGGAATTCACCCCTCCACTTT.

The genes are TRBV5-6 and TRBJ1-4; D is perhaps TRBD1 (6 bases). Germline V gene data show CDR1 as SGHDT and CDR2 as YYEEEE. The CDR3 covers 14 residues. V lost 2 bases, J lost 7 bases, and 12 bases lay in between. The CDR3 loop reads CASSLFTGFEKLFF. CDR3 DNA sequence: TGTGCCAGCAGCTTATTCACAGGGTTTGAAAAACTGTTTTTT.

CDR3 bases: TGCGCCAGCAGCCACCACCGGGACAGGGTTGAAGCTTTCTTT. It codes for CASSHHRDRVEAFF. This chain links TRBV4-1 with TRBJ1-1; 9 nucleotides match TRBD1. The CDR3 has 14 amino acids. Unmatched junction bases numbered 6, after V lost 3 bases and J lost 7 bases. Per germline, CDR1 MGHRA and CDR2 YSYEKL.

The DNA for the CDR3 is TGTGCCAGTAGTATTGGGTCGACAGGGAACGAGCAGTACTTC. Its protein product is CASSIGSTGNEQYF. This sequence joins TRBV19 and TRBJ2-7; 7 nucleotides agree with TRBD1. The CDR3 totals 14 residues. Germline lookup yields CDR1 LNHDA and CDR2 SQIVND (reference sequence). V lost 3 bases, J lost 5 bases, and 7 bases stayed unmatched.

The rearrangement joins TRBV6-5 to TRBJ1-5; 7 positions agree with TRBD1. Germline CDR1 reads MNHEY; CDR2 reads SVGAGI. J gave up 6 bases and V 6 bases, and 5 bases lay outside the gene matches. This CDR3 is 13 amino acids long. Here the CDR3 reads CASSRTGAQPQHF. The CDR3, as DNA: TGTGCCAGCAGCCGGACAGGAGCTCAGCCCCAGCATTTT.